The source of this TCR beta chain is a study of blood T cell repertoires in COVID-19. Looking at the study overall: The United States, Italy and Spain provided the acute and convalescent COVID-19 samples. The analysed material was cDNA or gDNA that came from T cells, B-cell-depleted T cells, or PBMCs.

Trimming removed 2 bases at V and 3 bases at J, with 7 bases between. The CDR3 length is 14 residues. Per the germline V gene, CDR1 is KGHSH and CDR2 is LQKENI. Participants reported their clinical history, and cohort assignment relied on those reports. The count of this clone is one. In the study's own analysis: Amplification from reference gene primers served as the basis for estimated nucleated cell counts. Sequenced by immunoSEQ multiplex PCR; TCRdb stores in-frame clones only, minus some. The V and J calls and clone size come from that table; D and trimming were worked out from the DNA. Of fewer than 250,000 clones in the sample, around 90% are singletons; the top ten hold around 15%.

Material for sequencing was PBMCs or T cells enriched from blood (not recorded which). The chain couples TRBV18 to TRBJ1-4; D call uncertain. This receptor was taken from a man in his thirties or forties who had been exposed to COVID-19. CDR3 bases: TGTGCCAGCTCACCAGGGAGCGCTAATGAAAAACTGTTTTTT. It specifies CASSPGSANEKLFF.